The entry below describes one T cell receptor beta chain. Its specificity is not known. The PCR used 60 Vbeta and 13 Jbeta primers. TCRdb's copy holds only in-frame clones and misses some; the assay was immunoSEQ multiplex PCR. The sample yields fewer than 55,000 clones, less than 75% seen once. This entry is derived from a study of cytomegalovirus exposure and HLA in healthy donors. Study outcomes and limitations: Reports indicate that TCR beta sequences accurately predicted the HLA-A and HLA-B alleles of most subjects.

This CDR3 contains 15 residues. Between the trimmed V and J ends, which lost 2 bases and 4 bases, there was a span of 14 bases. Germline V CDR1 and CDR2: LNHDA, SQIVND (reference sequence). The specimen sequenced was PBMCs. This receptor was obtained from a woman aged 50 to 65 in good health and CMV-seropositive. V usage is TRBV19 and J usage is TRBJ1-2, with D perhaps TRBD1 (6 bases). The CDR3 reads CASSITSAGAYGYTF. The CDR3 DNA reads TGTGCCAGTAGTATAACTTCGGCAGGGGCCTATGGCTACACCTTC.